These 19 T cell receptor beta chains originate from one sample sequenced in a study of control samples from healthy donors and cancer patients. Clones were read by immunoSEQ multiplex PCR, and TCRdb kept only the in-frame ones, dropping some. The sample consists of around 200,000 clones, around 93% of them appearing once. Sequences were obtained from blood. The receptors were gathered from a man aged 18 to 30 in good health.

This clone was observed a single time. The CDR3 DNA sequence: TGTGCCAGCTCACCAGGGGGGGGAAAAAACATTCAGTACTTC. It translates to CASSPGGGKNIQYF. The chain recombines TRBV18 with TRBJ2-4, with 7 bases identical to TRBD2. CDR1 is KGHSH, CDR2 LQKENI, per germline. This CDR3 has 14 residues. V lost 2 bases, J lost 4 bases, and 2 bases stayed unmatched.

This CDR3 is CASSLREGANSPLHF. In DNA, the CDR3 is TGTGCCAGCAGTCTTAGAGAGGGAGCTAATTCACCCCTCCACTTT. The V gene is TRBV27, the J gene TRBJ1-6, with unresolved D. The CDR3 spans 15 residues. Germline CDR1 MNHEY, CDR2 SMNVEV (reference sequence). V was trimmed by 5 bases and J by 6 bases, leaving 14 bases between them.

The CDR3 bases are TGTGCCAGCAGGGACAGGATGAACACTGAAGCTTTCTTT. It codes for CASRDRMNTEAFF. The chain recombines TRBV12-3 or TRBV12-4 with TRBJ1-1; 7 bases line up with TRBD1. With 6 bases clipped from V and 0 bases from J, the junction kept 1 base outside the gene matches. This CDR3 has 13 residues.

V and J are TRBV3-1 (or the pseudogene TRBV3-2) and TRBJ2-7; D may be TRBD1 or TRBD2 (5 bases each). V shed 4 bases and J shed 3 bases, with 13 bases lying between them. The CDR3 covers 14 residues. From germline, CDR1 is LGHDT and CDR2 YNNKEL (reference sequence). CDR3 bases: TGTGCCAGCAGCCTCGGGACGGGGTTCTACGAGCAGTACTTC. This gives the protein CASSLGTGFYEQYF.

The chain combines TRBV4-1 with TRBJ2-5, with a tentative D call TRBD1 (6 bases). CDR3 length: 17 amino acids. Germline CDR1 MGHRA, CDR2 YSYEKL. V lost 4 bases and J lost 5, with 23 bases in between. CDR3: CASSLAGRQAKGETQYF. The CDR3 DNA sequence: TGCGCCAGCAGCCTCGCCGGCCGACAGGCGAAAGGGGAGACCCAGTACTTC.

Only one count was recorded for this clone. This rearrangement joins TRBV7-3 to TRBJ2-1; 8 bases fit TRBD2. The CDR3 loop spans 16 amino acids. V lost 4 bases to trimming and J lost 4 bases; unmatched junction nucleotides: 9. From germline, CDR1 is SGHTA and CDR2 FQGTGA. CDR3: CASSSTGPSGYNEQFF. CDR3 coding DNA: TGTGCCAGCAGCTCTACCGGGCCTAGCGGGTACAATGAGCAGTTCTTC.

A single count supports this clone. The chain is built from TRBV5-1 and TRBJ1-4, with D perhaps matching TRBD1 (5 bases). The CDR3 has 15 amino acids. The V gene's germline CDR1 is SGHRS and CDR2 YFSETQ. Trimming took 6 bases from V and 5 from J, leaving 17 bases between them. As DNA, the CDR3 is TGCGCCAGCAAAGGGCGTGTGGAGGGGAATGAAAAACTGTTTTTT. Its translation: CASKGRVEGNEKLFF.

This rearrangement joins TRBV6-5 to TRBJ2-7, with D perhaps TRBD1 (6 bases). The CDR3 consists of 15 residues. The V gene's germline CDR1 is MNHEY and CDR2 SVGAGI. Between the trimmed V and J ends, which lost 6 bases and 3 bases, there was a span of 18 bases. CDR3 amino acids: CASRFNRDFFYEQYF. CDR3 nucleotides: TGTGCCAGCAGGTTTAACAGGGATTTTTTCTACGAGCAGTACTTC.

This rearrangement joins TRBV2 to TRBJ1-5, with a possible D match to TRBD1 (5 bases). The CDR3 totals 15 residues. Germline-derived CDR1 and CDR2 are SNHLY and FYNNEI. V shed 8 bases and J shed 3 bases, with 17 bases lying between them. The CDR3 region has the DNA TGTGCCAGCGGATGGGGGACCGTGATCAATCAGCCCCAGCATTTT. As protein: CASGWGTVINQPQHF.

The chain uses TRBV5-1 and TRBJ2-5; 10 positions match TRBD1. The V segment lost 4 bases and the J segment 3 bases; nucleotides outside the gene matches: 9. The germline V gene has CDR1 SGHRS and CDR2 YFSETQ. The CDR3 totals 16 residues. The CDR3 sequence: CASSNLGTGVEETQYF. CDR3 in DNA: TGCGCCAGCAGCAATTTGGGGACAGGGGTAGAAGAGACCCAGTACTTC. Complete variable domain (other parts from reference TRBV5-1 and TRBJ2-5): KAGVTQTPRYLIKTRGQQVTLSCSPISGHRSVSWYQQTPGQGLQFLFEYFSETQRNKGNFPGRFSGRQFSNSRSEMNVSTLELGDSALYLCASSNLGTGVEETQYFGPGTRLLVL.

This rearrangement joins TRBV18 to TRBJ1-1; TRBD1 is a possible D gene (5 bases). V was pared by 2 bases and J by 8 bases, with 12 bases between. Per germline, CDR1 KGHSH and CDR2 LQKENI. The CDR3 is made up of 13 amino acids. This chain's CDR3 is CASSPVVTAEAFF. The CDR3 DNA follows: TGTGCCAGCTCACCAGTTGTGACAGCCGAAGCTTTCTTT.

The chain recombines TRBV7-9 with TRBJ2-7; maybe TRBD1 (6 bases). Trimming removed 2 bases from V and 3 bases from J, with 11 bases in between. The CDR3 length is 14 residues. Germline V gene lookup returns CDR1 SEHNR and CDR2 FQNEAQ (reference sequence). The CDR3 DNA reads TGTGCCAGCAGCTTAAAAGGACAGTTCTACGAGCAGTACTTC. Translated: CASSLKGQFYEQYF.

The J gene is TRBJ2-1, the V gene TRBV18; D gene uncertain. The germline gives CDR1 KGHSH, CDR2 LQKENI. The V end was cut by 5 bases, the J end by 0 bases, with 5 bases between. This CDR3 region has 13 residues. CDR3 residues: CASSTSSYNEQFF. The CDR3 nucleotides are TGTGCCAGCTCAACCAGCTCCTACAATGAGCAGTTCTTC.

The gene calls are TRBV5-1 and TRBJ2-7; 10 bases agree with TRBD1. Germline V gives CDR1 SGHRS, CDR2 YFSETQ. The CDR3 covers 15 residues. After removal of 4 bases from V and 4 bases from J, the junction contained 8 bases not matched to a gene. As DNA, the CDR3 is TGCGCCAGCAGCGTACAGACAGGGGGCTGGTACGAGCAGTACTTC. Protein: CASSVQTGGWYEQYF.

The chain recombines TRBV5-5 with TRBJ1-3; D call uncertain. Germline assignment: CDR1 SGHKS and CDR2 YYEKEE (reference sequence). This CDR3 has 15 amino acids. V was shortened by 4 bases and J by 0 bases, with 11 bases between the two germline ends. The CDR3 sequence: CASSPRLYSGNTIYF. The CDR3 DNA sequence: TGTGCCAGCAGCCCCAGGCTGTACTCTGGAAACACCATATATTTT.

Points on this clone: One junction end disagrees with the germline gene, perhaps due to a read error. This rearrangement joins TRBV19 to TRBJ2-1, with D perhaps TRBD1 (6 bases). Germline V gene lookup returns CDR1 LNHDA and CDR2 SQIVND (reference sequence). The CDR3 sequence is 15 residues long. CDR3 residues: CASRIGGTPYNEQFF. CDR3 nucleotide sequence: TGTGCCAGTAGAATAGGTGGGACACCTTACAATGAGCAGTTCTTC. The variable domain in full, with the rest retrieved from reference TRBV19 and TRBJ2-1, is DGGITQSPKYLFRKEGQNVTLSCEQNLNHDAMYWYRQDPGQGLRLIYYSQIVNDFQKGDIAEGYSVSREKKESFPLTVTSAQKNPTAFYLCASRIGGTPYNEQFFGPGTRLTVL.

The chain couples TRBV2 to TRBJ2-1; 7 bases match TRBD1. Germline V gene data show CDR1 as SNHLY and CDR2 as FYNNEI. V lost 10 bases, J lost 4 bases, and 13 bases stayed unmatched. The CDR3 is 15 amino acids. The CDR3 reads CATAGDRANYNEQFF. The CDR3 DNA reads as TGTGCCACCGCAGGGGACAGAGCTAATTACAATGAGCAGTTCTTC.

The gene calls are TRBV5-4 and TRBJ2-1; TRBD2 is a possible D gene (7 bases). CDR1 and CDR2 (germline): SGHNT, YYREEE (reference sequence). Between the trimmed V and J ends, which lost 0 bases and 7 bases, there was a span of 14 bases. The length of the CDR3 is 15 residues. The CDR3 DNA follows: TGTGCCAGCAGCTTGGGGGGGGGCCTTGAGAATGAGCAGTTCTTC. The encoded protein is CASSLGGGLENEQFF.

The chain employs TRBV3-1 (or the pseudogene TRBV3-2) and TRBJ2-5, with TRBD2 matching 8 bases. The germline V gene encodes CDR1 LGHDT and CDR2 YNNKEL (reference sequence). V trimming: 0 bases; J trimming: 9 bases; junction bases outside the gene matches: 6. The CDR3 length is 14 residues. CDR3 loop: CASSQEGSGEAQYF. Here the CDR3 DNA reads TGTGCCAGCAGCCAAGAAGGTAGCGGGGAGGCCCAGTACTTC.